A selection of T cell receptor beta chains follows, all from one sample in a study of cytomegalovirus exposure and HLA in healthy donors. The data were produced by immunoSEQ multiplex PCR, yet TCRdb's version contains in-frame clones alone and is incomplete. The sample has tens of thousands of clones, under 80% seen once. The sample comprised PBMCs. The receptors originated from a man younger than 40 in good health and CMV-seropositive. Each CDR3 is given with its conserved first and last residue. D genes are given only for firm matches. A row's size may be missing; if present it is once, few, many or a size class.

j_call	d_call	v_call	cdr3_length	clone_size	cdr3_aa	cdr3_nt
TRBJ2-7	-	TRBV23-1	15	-	CASSPQEVGTYEQYF	TGCGCCAGCAGTCCACAAGAGGTCGGCACCTACGAGCAGTACTTC
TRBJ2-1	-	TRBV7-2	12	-	CASSLTENEQFF	TGTGCCAGCAGCTTAACTGAGAATGAGCAGTTCTTC
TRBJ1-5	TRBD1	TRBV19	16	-	CASSELRQGGGQPQHF	TGTGCCAGTAGTGAGCTAAGACAGGGGGGGGGTCAGCCCCAGCATTTT
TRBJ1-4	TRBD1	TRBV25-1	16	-	CASSEYSGGPVEKLFF	TGTGCCAGCAGTGAATATTCAGGGGGGCCCGTTGAAAAACTGTTTTTT
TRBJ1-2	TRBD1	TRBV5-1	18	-	CASSLFRDRGPLNYGYTF	TGCGCCAGCAGCTTGTTCCGGGACAGGGGCCCCCTTAACTATGGCTACACCTTC
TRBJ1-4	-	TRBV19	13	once	CASSIRANEKLFF	TGTGCCAGTAGTATACGTGCTAATGAAAAACTGTTTTTT
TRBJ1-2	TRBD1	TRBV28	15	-	CASSYSGQGRFGYTF	TGTGCCAGCAGTTACTCTGGACAGGGTCGTTTTGGCTACACCTTC
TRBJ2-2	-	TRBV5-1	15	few	CASSFGESDTGELFF	TGCGCCAGCAGCTTCGGTGAATCGGACACCGGGGAGCTGTTTTTT
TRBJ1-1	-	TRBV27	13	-	CASAPQVYTEAFF	TGTGCCAGCGCCCCGCAGGTATACACTGAAGCTTTCTTT
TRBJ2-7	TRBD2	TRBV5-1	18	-	CASSLVVLAGEISYEQYF	TGCGCCAGCAGCTTGGTGGTATTAGCGGGGGAGATCTCCTACGAGCAGTACTTC
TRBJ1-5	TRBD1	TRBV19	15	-	CASSVDRDRNQPQHF	TGTGCCAGTAGTGTCGACCGGGACAGAAATCAGCCCCAGCATTTT
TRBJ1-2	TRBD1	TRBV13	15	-	CASSSTGERNYGYTF	TGTGCCAGCAGCTCCACAGGGGAACGGAACTATGGCTACACCTTC
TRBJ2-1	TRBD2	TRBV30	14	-	CAWSKGLASYEQFF	TGTGCCTGGAGCAAGGGACTAGCGAGTTATGAGCAGTTCTTC